The 27 T cell receptor beta chains below were found in one sample sequenced in a study of T cells after yellow fever vaccination. TCRdb reprocessed the 5' RACE reads via MiXCR and lists one record per CDR3 protein. The data contain under 600,000 distinct CDR3 sequences, roughly 14% of them singletons. The sample in question was PBMCs, obtained on the day of the yellow fever booster vaccination. These receptors came from a man aged 30 to 45 who received the YFV17D yellow fever vaccine.

The sample holds a few counts of this clonotype. The chain is built from TRBV20-1 and TRBJ2-6, with 7 bases that match TRBD2. The CDR3 contains 15 residues. Germline trimming cut 6 bases from V and 0 bases from J; bases unmatched to any gene: 5. The germline V gene has CDR1 DFQATT and CDR2 SNEGSKA (reference sequence). CDR3 DNA sequence: TGCAGTGCGAGACTAGCCTCCTCTGGGGCCAACGTCCTGACTTTC. It codes for CSARLASSGANVLTF.

This clonotype was seen a few times. V usage is TRBV20-1 and J usage is TRBJ2-5, with D perhaps matching TRBD1 or TRBD2 (6 bases each). The CDR3 spans 14 residues. Germline V gene data show CDR1 as DFQATT and CDR2 as SNEGSKA (reference sequence). CDR3 nucleotide sequence: TGCGCAGTCCTTCCTAATACGGGGGCGGAGACCCAGTACTTC. This translates into CAVLPNTGAETQYF.

V usage is TRBV20-1 and J usage is TRBJ2-1, with TRBD1 matching over 9 bases. The germline CDR1 and CDR2 sequences are DFQATT and SNEGSKA (reference sequence). The CDR3 spans 15 residues. With V trimmed by 0 bases and J by 4 bases, 4 bases remained unmatched. CDR3 protein: CSARDGTGRYNEQFF. Here the CDR3 DNA reads TGCAGTGCTAGAGATGGGACAGGGAGATACAATGAGCAGTTCTTC.

This clonotype was found a few times. The chain combines TRBV7-2 with TRBJ1-5; D remains ambiguous. Germline V gives CDR1 SGHTA, CDR2 FQGNSA. The V and J ends lost 3 bases and 0 bases respectively, with 6 bases between them. This CDR3 has 14 residues. This CDR3 reads CASSFLNSNQPQHF. CDR3 nucleotide sequence: TGTGCCAGCAGCTTCCTCAATAGCAATCAGCCCCAGCATTTT.

This clonotype was seen a handful of times. This CDR3 reads CASSPEFSYNEQFF. The CDR3, as DNA: TGTGCCAGCAGCCCGGAGTTCTCCTACAATGAGCAGTTCTTC. The V call is TRBV5-4, the J call TRBJ2-1; D gene uncertain. This CDR3 is 14 amino acids long. Germline CDR1 SGHNT, CDR2 YYREEE (reference sequence). V was cut by 4 bases and J by 0 bases, with 8 bases left in between.

This clonotype has at least ten counts. The V gene is TRBV27, the J gene TRBJ2-3; TRBD2 matches at 11 bases. This CDR3 spans 17 amino acids. CDR1 is MNHEY, CDR2 SMNVEV, per germline (reference sequence). V trimming: 7 bases; J trimming: 0 bases; junction bases outside the gene matches: 9. CDR3 bases: TGTGCCAGCACCCCCCGGGGACTAGCGGTTAGCACAGATACGCAGTATTTT. This codes for CASTPRGLAVSTDTQYF.

The V and J genes are TRBV5-5 and TRBJ2-5; possible D gene TRBD2, 5 bases. CDR1 and CDR2 (germline): SGHKS, YYEKEE (reference sequence). There are 14 residues in the CDR3. V lost 0 bases to trimming and J lost 5 bases, with 11 bases between them. The CDR3 DNA reads as TGTGCCAGCAGCTTGGTTGCGGGTTTGGAGACCCAGTACTTC. Translated: CASSLVAGLETQYF.

The chain combines TRBV10-1 with TRBJ1-1; D gene ambiguous. The CDR3 length is 13 residues. The V and J ends lost 2 bases and 0 bases respectively, with 4 bases between them. The germline gives CDR1 WNHNN, CDR2 SYGVQD (reference sequence). The CDR3, as DNA: TGCGCCAGCAGTGAGAACGTGAACACTGAAGCTTTCTTT. It encodes CASSENVNTEAFF.

Only a few counts were recorded for this clonotype. This sequence joins TRBV29-1 and TRBJ2-5; D is ambiguous. Trimming pared 4 bases from V and 5 bases from J, leaving 8 bases between. The germline CDR1 and CDR2 sequences are SQVTM and ANQGSEA. CDR3 length: 11 residues. CDR3 in DNA: TGCAGCGTTGGGGATGGGGAGACCCAGTACTTC. It codes for CSVGDGETQYF.

The V gene is TRBV6-5, the J gene TRBJ2-1, with 7 bases matching TRBD2. J was trimmed by 7 bases and V by 1 base; bases with no gene match: 7. The CDR3 runs to 15 residues. CDR1 and CDR2 from the germline V gene are MNHEY and SVGAGI. CDR3 amino acids: CASSYFGGGPNEQFF. The CDR3 DNA reads TGTGCCAGCAGTTACTTTGGGGGAGGGCCTAATGAGCAGTTCTTC.

In its sample, this clonotype was seen many times. This chain joins TRBV24-1 and TRBJ2-5; a possible D gene is TRBD2 (6 bases). Per germline, CDR1 KGHDR and CDR2 SFDVKD. The CDR3 is 13 amino acids. Trimming pared 7 bases from V and 5 bases from J, leaving 13 bases between. CDR3 coding DNA: TGTGCCACCAGCCGCTCGGGGGTCGAGACCCAGTACTTC. Its protein is CATSRSGVETQYF.

The chain has TRBV29-1 and TRBJ2-2; tentatively, D is TRBD1 (6 bases). V was pared by 0 bases and J by 6 bases, with 17 bases between. The V gene's germline CDR1 is SQVTM and CDR2 ANQGSEA. The CDR3 sequence is 16 residues long. The CDR3 loop is CSVEDVGSGVPGELFF. DNA for the CDR3: TGCAGCGTTGAAGATGTGGGGTCAGGGGTTCCCGGGGAGCTGTTTTTT.

This clonotype came up a few times. This chain uses TRBV6-1 with TRBJ2-3; the D gene could be TRBD1 or TRBD2 (6 bases each). CDR1 is MNHNS, CDR2 SASEGT, per germline. The CDR3 covers 14 residues. Trimming removed 8 bases from V and 3 bases from J, with 15 bases in between. The CDR3, as DNA: TGTGCCAGCGAACGAGGGGGGATAACAGATACGCAGTATTTT. Translating gives CASERGGITDTQYF.

The gene calls are TRBV28 and TRBJ2-3; TRBD2 might be the D (7 bases). Germline V CDR1 and CDR2: MDHEN, SYDVKM. The CDR3 is 17 amino acids. Trimming took 5 bases from V and 2 from J, leaving 20 bases between them. In nucleotides, the CDR3 is TGTGCCAGCAGTCGCGGGGGCAACCCGCGACCCACAGATACGCAGTATTTT. Its protein product is CASSRGGNPRPTDTQYF. The whole variable domain, filled in from reference TRBV28 and TRBJ2-3, reads DVKVTQSSRYLVKRTGEKVFLECVQDMDHENMFWYRQDPGLGLRLIYFSYDVKMKEKGDIPEGYSVSREKKERFSLILESASTNQTSMYLCASSRGGNPRPTDTQYFGPGTRLTVL.

In this sample, this clonotype turned up a few times. The chain has TRBV27 and TRBJ1-2; D unresolved. Germline values: CDR1 MNHEY, CDR2 SMNVEV (reference sequence). This CDR3 comprises 14 residues. Trimming shortened V by 10 bases and J by 3 bases, and 18 bases separated the two germline ends. CDR3 amino acids: CATVLQSIDYGYTF. CDR3 sequence (DNA): TGTGCCACCGTCCTCCAGAGCATTGACTATGGCTACACCTTC.

This clonotype was seen a handful of times. The V call is TRBV18, the J call TRBJ2-1, with 8 positions matching TRBD2. Germline CDR1 reads KGHSH; CDR2 reads LQKENI. V shed 2 bases and J 0 bases; nucleotides not matched to a gene: 6. This CDR3 has 17 residues. The CDR3 spells CASSPGSSGYSYNEQFF. The CDR3 DNA reads as TGTGCCAGCTCACCAGGCTCTAGCGGGTACTCCTACAATGAGCAGTTCTTC.

This clonotype has more than one count but fewer than ten. CDR3 nucleotides: TGTGCCAGCAGCCAAGTGGCGGGAGTGAACACCGGGGAGCTGTTTTTT. Residues: CASSQVAGVNTGELFF. This rearrangement joins TRBV4-2 to TRBJ2-2, with 7 bases identical to TRBD2. The V and J ends lost 1 base and 1 base, in that order; junction bases with no gene match: 3. CDR1 LGHNA and CDR2 YNFKEQ come from the germline V gene. The CDR3 spans 16 residues.

The chain couples TRBV4-3 to TRBJ2-7; no clear D. Germline lookup yields CDR1 LGHNA and CDR2 YSLEER. The CDR3 runs to 17 residues. Between the trimmed V and J ends, which lost 0 bases and 0 bases, there was a span of 15 bases. CDR3 sequence reads: CASSQDRETRSSYEQYF. CDR3 coding DNA: TGCGCCAGCAGCCAAGATAGAGAGACCAGGAGCTCCTACGAGCAGTACTTC.

This clonotype turned up a few times. The CDR3 DNA sequence: TGTGCCAGCAGCGAAGGGAGTGTGGTGTTAAACACTGAAGCTTTCTTT. This gives the protein CASSEGSVVLNTEAFF. V is TRBV9 and J is TRBJ1-1; D remains unclear. CDR1 and CDR2 from the germline V gene are SGDLS and YYNGEE. V dropped 3 bases and J dropped 2 bases, with 17 bases sitting between them. The CDR3 has 16 amino acids.

This clonotype was observed a few times. V gene TRBV6-1 combines with J gene TRBJ2-5, with no clear D. Germline V gene sequence: CDR1 MNHNS, CDR2 SASEGT. The CDR3 totals 16 residues. V lost 5 bases and J 2 bases, leaving 18 bases between the germline ends. This chain's CDR3 is CASSPGWGRAQETQYF. CDR3 in DNA: TGTGCCAGCAGTCCCGGTTGGGGAAGGGCACAAGAGACCCAGTACTTC.

The chain carries TRBV15 and TRBJ2-5, with TRBD1 as a possible D gene (5 bases). The CDR3 has 15 residues. Germline CDR1 is LNHNV and CDR2 is YYDKDF (reference sequence). The germline V and J ends were trimmed by 1 base and 1 base, with 10 bases remaining between them. CDR3 in DNA: TGTGCCACCAGCAGAGTCCACCAGGGCCAAGAGACCCAGTACTTC. Residues: CATSRVHQGQETQYF. Supplemented by reference TRBV15 and TRBJ2-5, the full variable domain reads DAMVIQNPRYQVTQFGKPVTLSCSQTLNHNVMYWYQQKSSQAPKLLFHYYDKDFNNEADTPDNFQSRRPNTSFCFLDIRSPGLGDTAMYLCATSRVHQGQETQYFGPGTRLLVL.

The rearrangement joins TRBV5-1 to TRBJ2-1, with 13 bases lining up with TRBD2. V lost 8 bases, J lost 0 bases, and 14 bases stayed unmatched. The CDR3 is 19 residues long. Germline V gene lookup returns CDR1 SGHRS and CDR2 YFSETQ. The CDR3 spells CASTRAGLAGVPSYNEQFF. Written as DNA, the CDR3 is TGCGCCAGTACCCGCGCTGGACTAGCGGGAGTGCCCTCCTACAATGAGCAGTTCTTC.

This clonotype has a handful of counts. This chain connects TRBV3-1 to TRBJ1-1; the match to TRBD1 covers 9 bases. The CDR3 has 15 residues. V trimming: 4 bases; J trimming: 1 base; junction bases outside the gene matches: 4. Germline V gene data show CDR1 as LGHDT and CDR2 as YNNKEL (reference sequence). CDR3 nucleotide sequence: TGTGCCAGCAGCCGAGGACAGGGGAAGAACACTGAAGCTTTCTTT. Protein: CASSRGQGKNTEAFF.

V gene TRBV9 combines with J gene TRBJ2-3; unclear D gene. CDR1 is SGDLS and CDR2 is YYNGEE in the germline V gene. V was clipped by 3 bases and J by 0 bases, with 8 bases between them. CDR3 length: 14 amino acids. CDR3: CASSATLSTDTQYF. The CDR3 DNA reads TGTGCCAGCAGCGCAACCCTTAGCACAGATACGCAGTATTTT.

The chain links TRBV27 to TRBJ2-1, with D uncertain. Germline values: CDR1 MNHEY, CDR2 SMNVEV (reference sequence). The CDR3 extends over 15 amino acids. Trimming shortened V by 5 bases and J by 5 bases, and 16 bases separated the two germline ends. For the CDR3, the DNA is TGTGCCAGCAGTCCACCTCCGCATATTAACAATGAGCAGTTCTTC. Amino acids: CASSPPPHINNEQFF.

This clonotype was seen only a few times. This chain joins TRBV20-1 and TRBJ2-7, with TRBD2 matching over 12 bases. J lost 3 bases, V lost 6 bases, and 12 bases had no gene match. From germline, CDR1 is DFQATT and CDR2 SNEGSKA (reference sequence). The CDR3 has 16 amino acids. The DNA of the CDR3 is TGCAGTGCCCCCGGACTAGCGGGGTCCGTGGGCTACGAGCAGTACTTC. The encoded protein is CSAPGLAGSVGYEQYF.

V gene TRBV7-2 combines with J gene TRBJ2-1; tentative D call: TRBD1 (6 bases). The germline CDR1 and CDR2 sequences are SGHTA and FQGNSA. This CDR3 region has 17 residues. The V end was cut by 5 bases, the J end by 2 bases, with 19 bases between. The CDR3 is CASSPTSINRAYNEQFF. CDR3 in DNA: TGTGCCAGCAGCCCTACCAGTATTAACAGGGCCTACAATGAGCAGTTCTTC.